This is a list of T cell receptor beta chains from one sample in a study of cytomegalovirus exposure and HLA in healthy donors. Profiling relied on immunoSEQ multiplex PCR, and the TCRdb table lists in-frame clones only, not all of them. The sample has about 180,000 clones; about three quarters are singletons. Sequenced sample: PBMCs. These receptors originate from a woman aged 55-69 years in good health and CMV-seropositive. Each CDR3 is given with its conserved first and last residue. D genes are given only for firm matches. The size field is filled for only some rows; it gives once, few, many or a size class.

>.|TRBV4-1|TRBJ2-4|.
TGCGCCAGCAGCCAAGATCCCGCTGGTGGCAAAAACAGTCAGTACTTC
CASSQDPAGGKNSQYF
>.|TRBV28|TRBJ2-1|.
TGTGCCAGCAGTTCCCGGGACTTTTACAATGAGCAGTTCTTC
CASSSRDFYNEQFF
>.|TRBV7-9|TRBJ2-7|.
TGTGCCAGCAGCTCCTTGAGAAGCTCCTACGAGCAGTACTTC
CASSSLRSSYEQYF
>.|TRBV19|TRBJ1-5|.
TGTGCCAGTAGTATAGACAGAAATAGCAATCAGCCCCAGCATTTT
CASSIDRNSNQPQHF
>.|TRBV7-2|TRBJ1-4|TRBD1
TGTGCCAGCAGCTTGGGACAGCTGATGGGGAAACTGTTTTTT
CASSLGQLMGKLFF
>.|TRBV6-6|TRBJ2-1|TRBD1
TGTGCCAGCAGTGACAGGGGTGAGCAGTTCTTC
CASSDRGEQFF
>.|TRBV2|TRBJ1-6|.
TGTGCCAGCAGAAGAGAGGAGGGTTCACCCCTCCACTTT
CASRREEGSPLHF
>.|TRBV7-8|TRBJ2-5|.
TGTGCCGGCAGCTTAGTAACAGCTGTCCAAGAGACCCAGTACTTC
CAGSLVTAVQETQYF
>few|TRBV19|TRBJ1-2|.
TGTGCCAGTAGTATCTCGACAGTCTATGGCTACACCTTC
CASSISTVYGYTF
>.|TRBV6-1|TRBJ1-1|.
TGTGCCAGCAGTCCCGTCGAGTCAGGGGTAACTGAAGCTTTCTTT
CASSPVESGVTEAFF
>.|TRBV5-1|TRBJ1-1|.
TGCGCCAGCAGCCCGTACAGGAGCATGGACACTGAAGCTTTCTTT
CASSPYRSMDTEAFF
>few|TRBV4-1|TRBJ2-7|.
TGCGCCAGCAGCGGTGCGAACTCCTACGAGCAGTACTTC
CASSGANSYEQYF
>few|TRBV7-9|TRBJ2-1|.
TGTGCCAGCAGCTTAGCGAGACTAACTGACAATGAGCAGTTCTTC
CASSLARLTDNEQFF
>.|TRBV18|TRBJ1-5|TRBD1
TGTGCCAGCTCACCCGGACAGGGGTCGGTTCAGCCCCAGCATTTT
CASSPGQGSVQPQHF
>.|TRBV7-8|TRBJ1-4|TRBD1
TGTGCCAGCAGCCAAAAATCTACTCCGGGACAGGGGGTGTGGGCTGGTGAAAAACTGTTTTTT
CASSQKSTPGQGVWAGEKLFF
>.|TRBV7-9|TRBJ2-7|.
TGTGCCAGCAGCTTAGCTGGGGGGTACGAGCAGTACTTC
CASSLAGGYEQYF
>few|TRBV6-5|TRBJ2-5|TRBD1
TGTGCCAGCAGTCGCAGGGGGCGAGAGACCCAGTACTTC
CASSRRGRETQYF
>.|TRBV6-5|TRBJ1-5|.
TGTGCCAGCGGTGGGGCTGGCAATCAGCCCCAGCATTTT
CASGGAGNQPQHF
>.|TRBV4-2|TRBJ2-3|.
TGTGCCAGCAGCCCGAGCGGAAGCACAGATACGCAGTATTTT
CASSPSGSTDTQYF
>.|TRBV28|TRBJ2-1|TRBD1
TGTGCCAGCAGTCCCGGACAGGGGAGCTCCTACAATGAGCAGTTCTTC
CASSPGQGSSYNEQFF
>.|TRBV28|TRBJ2-7|TRBD2
TGTGCCAGCAGTCAGGGCGATAGCGGGCACGAGCAGTACTTC
CASSQGDSGHEQYF
>.|TRBV7-8|TRBJ2-2|.
TGTGCCAGCAGCTTGGAGGCGAACACCGGGGAGCTGTTTTTT
CASSLEANTGELFF
>.|TRBV5-1|TRBJ2-7|TRBD2
TGCGCCAGCAGCTTGACCCCCACTAGCGTCCGCTACGAGCAGTACTTC
CASSLTPTSVRYEQYF
>.|TRBV7-2|TRBJ1-1|TRBD1
TGTGCCAGCAGCCCTGCCACAGGGGGGAACACTGAAGCTTTCTTT
CASSPATGGNTEAFF
>.|TRBV5-1|TRBJ2-3|.
TGCGCCAGCAGCCCACCATGGGCAGGGGGCACAGATACGCAGTATTTT
CASSPPWAGGTDTQYF
>once|TRBV7-9|TRBJ1-3|.
TGTGCCAGCAGCTTATTAGAAGGGGCTGGAAACACCATATATTTT
CASSLLEGAGNTIYF
>.|TRBV11-2|TRBJ1-1|TRBD1
TGTGCCAGCAGCTTGGGGACAATGAGGGGGCAGGACACTGAAGCTTTCTTT
CASSLGTMRGQDTEAFF
>.|TRBV19|TRBJ2-2|.
TGTGCCTCCCTCGGCGGGGCTACGAACACCGGGGAGCTGTTTTTT
CASLGGATNTGELFF
>.|TRBV27|TRBJ1-6|TRBD1
TGTGCCAGCAGTTTTACTAAGGACAGGTTTAGCTCCTATAATTCACCCCTCCACTTT
CASSFTKDRFSSYNSPLHF
>once|TRBV2|TRBJ2-5|.
TGTGCCAGCAGTGGGCAGGGAGGAGAGACCCAGTACTTC
CASSGQGGETQYF
>once|TRBV27|TRBJ2-6|.
TGTGCCACAGGGGTTTCTGGGGCCAACGTCCTGACTTTC
CATGVSGANVLTF
>.|TRBV7-8|TRBJ2-1|.
TGTGCCAGCACCCCGTTCACGGGAAGTACCCCTTCCTCCTACAATGAGCAGTTCTTC
CASTPFTGSTPSSYNEQFF
>.|TRBV6-5|TRBJ2-3|TRBD2
TGTGCCAGCAGAGCGGGAGGCCTCTCTTCGTATACGCAGTATTTT
CASRAGGLSSYTQYF
>.|TRBV6-6|TRBJ2-5|.
TGTGCCAGCAGTGGGGCAGAGACCCAGTACTTC
CASSGAETQYF
>.|TRBV10-3|TRBJ1-4|TRBD1
TGTGCCATCAGGTCGACAGGGGCCTTCAATGAAAAACTGTTTTTT
CAIRSTGAFNEKLFF
>few|TRBV7-2|TRBJ2-6|.
TGTGCCAGCAGCTTAGGGTCCCTCCCTGGGGCCAACGGCCTGACTTTC
CASSLGSLPGANGLTF
>.|TRBV29-1|TRBJ2-1|TRBD2
TGCAGCGCTCGGGGGGACTCAAACAATGAGCAGTTCTTC
CSARGDSNNEQFF
>.|TRBV28|TRBJ2-2|TRBD1
TGTGCCAGCAGTGTAAGGGACAGGGCAGTGAACACCGGGGAGCTGTTTTTT
CASSVRDRAVNTGELFF
>.|TRBV5-1|TRBJ2-6|.
TGCGCCAGCAGCCCTACTACCGGGTTAACTGGGGCCAACGGCCTGACTTTC
CASSPTTGLTGANGLTF
>.|TRBV2|TRBJ2-7|.
TGTGCCAGCAGGCTACAGGGGGGGGCCTACGAGCAGTACTTC
CASRLQGGAYEQYF
>.|TRBV6-5|TRBJ1-1|TRBD1
TGTGCCAGCAGTTACTTCGGGACAGGGGCCGTTGAAGCTTTCTTT
CASSYFGTGAVEAFF
>.|TRBV5-6|TRBJ2-3|TRBD1
TGTGCCAGCAGCCGGGGACAGGGAGGCACAGATACGCAGTATTTT
CASSRGQGGTDTQYF
>few|TRBV11-2|TRBJ2-2|.
TGTGCCAGCAGCCAGGCCAGAGCGAACACCGGGGAGCTGTTTTTT
CASSQARANTGELFF
>.|TRBV11-2|TRBJ1-1|.
TGTGCCAGCAGCTTGGTCCCATATGGCAGGGTCAACACTGAAGCTTTCTTT
CASSLVPYGRVNTEAFF
>.|TRBV7-9|TRBJ2-7|TRBD1
TGTGCCAGCAGCTTACAGGGACAGGGGGCTGGCTACGAGCAGTACTTC
CASSLQGQGAGYEQYF
>few|TRBV2|TRBJ1-1|.
TGTGCCAGCAGTGTGGGCCAGGGGCTGGCCAACACTGAAGCTTTCTTT
CASSVGQGLANTEAFF
>once|TRBV7-9|TRBJ2-5|TRBD2
TGTGCCAGCAGCCCGGGGACTAGCGGGAAGGAGTACTTC
CASSPGTSGKEYF
>.|TRBV6-6|TRBJ1-1|TRBD1
TGTGCCAGCAGCCCCCGCGGACAGGCGAACACTGAAGCTTTCTTT
CASSPRGQANTEAFF
>.|TRBV5-1|TRBJ1-2|TRBD1
TGCGCCAGCAGCTTTGGACGCCCGGAATTAGGGGGCAGCTACACCTTC
CASSFGRPELGGSYTF
>.|TRBV14|TRBJ2-1|.
TGTGCCAGCACTCTCGGACAGCTTCTCTCCTACAATGAGCAGTTCTTC
CASTLGQLLSYNEQFF
>few|TRBV7-9|TRBJ2-2|.
TGTGCCAGCAGCTTACTAGATGGGACCGGGGAGCTGTTTTTT
CASSLLDGTGELFF
>few|TRBV30|TRBJ1-1|TRBD1
TGTGCCTGGAGCCGCAAACAGGGGAGGAACACTGAAGCTTTCTTT
CAWSRKQGRNTEAFF
>medium-sized|TRBV5-4|TRBJ2-1|.
TGTGCCAGCAGCTTTGAACGGGGCTCCTACAATGAGCAGTTCTTC
CASSFERGSYNEQFF
>few|TRBV19|TRBJ2-1|TRBD2
TGTGCCAGTAGGGACCTAGCGGGAGCCTACAATGAGCAGTTCTTC
CASRDLAGAYNEQFF
>.|TRBV5-4|TRBJ1-3|.
TGTGCCAGCAGCGCGGGGCGGCTCTCTGGAAACACCATATATTTT
CASSAGRLSGNTIYF